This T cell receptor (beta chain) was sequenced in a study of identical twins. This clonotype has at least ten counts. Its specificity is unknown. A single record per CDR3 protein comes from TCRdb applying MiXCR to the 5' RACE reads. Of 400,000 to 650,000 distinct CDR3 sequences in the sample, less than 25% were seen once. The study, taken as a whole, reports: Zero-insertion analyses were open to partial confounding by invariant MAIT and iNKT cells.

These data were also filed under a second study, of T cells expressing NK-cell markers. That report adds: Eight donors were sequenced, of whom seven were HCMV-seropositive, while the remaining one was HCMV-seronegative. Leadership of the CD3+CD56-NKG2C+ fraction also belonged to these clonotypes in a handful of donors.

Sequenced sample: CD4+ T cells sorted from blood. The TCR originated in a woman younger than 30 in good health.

CDR3 coding DNA: TGTGCCACCAGTGAACGAGATACGCAGTATTTT. This encodes CATSERDTQYF. This chain joins TRBV24-1 and TRBJ2-3, with D uncertain. Looked up from germline, CDR1 is KGHDR and CDR2 is SFDVKD. Trimming left V 4 bases short and J 5 bases short, with 3 bases between. This CDR3 is built from 11 residues.